The 18 T cell receptor beta chains in this list originate from one sample, sequenced in a study of spatial heterogeneity in lung cancer. Time point specified: sample taken at primary tumor resection. Frozen PBMC, nontumor lung or tumor provided whole RNA, which was sequenced unsorted. Each CDR3 protein gets one entry after TCRdb re-called the 5' RACE reads with MiXCR. The sample contains roughly 50,000 distinct CDR3 sequences, 7.5% to 8% of which appear only once. Sequenced material: PBMCs, taken at surgery. Receptors were obtained from a female donor with early-stage non-small cell lung cancer.

The gene calls are TRBV5-5 and TRBJ2-3, with TRBD1 matching over 11 bases. The ends lost 4 bases at V and 9 bases at J; junction bases unmatched: 10. This CDR3 spans 15 amino acids. CDR1 and CDR2 from the germline V gene are SGHKS and YYEKEE (reference sequence). The CDR3 DNA sequence: TGTGCCAGCAGCAACCGGGACAGGGGGTTGTTGACGCAGTATTTT. Protein: CASSNRDRGLLTQYF.

A few counts support this clonotype. This chain connects TRBV19 to TRBJ2-1; 9 bases are a match to TRBD2. CDR3 length: 14 amino acids. Trimming cost V 3 bases and J 6 bases; bases outside gene matches: 3. Germline loops: CDR1 LNHDA, CDR2 SQIVND (reference sequence). The CDR3 DNA is TGTGCCAGTAGTATGGCGGGGGGGACCAATGAGCAGTTCTTC. Translated: CASSMAGGTNEQFF.

This clonotype has at least ten counts. The gene calls are TRBV5-8 and TRBJ2-1, with D maybe TRBD2 (6 bases). Germline V gives CDR1 SGHTS, CDR2 YDEGEE. CDR3 size: 15 residues. V lost 3 bases, J lost 4 bases, and 14 bases lay in between. CDR3 sequence (DNA): TGTGCCAGCAGCTATAAACATGGAGGGTACAATGAGCAGTTCTTC. Its translation is CASSYKHGGYNEQFF.

The chain carries TRBV6-1 and TRBJ2-5; the D is unclear. This CDR3 is built from 11 residues. V dropped 1 base and J dropped 3 bases, with 0 bases sitting between them. Germline CDR1 MNHNS, CDR2 SASEGT. The CDR3 here is CASSEEETQYF. CDR3 nucleotides: TGTGCCAGCAGTGAAGAAGAGACCCAGTACTTC.

This clonotype came up once. This sequence joins TRBV9 and TRBJ1-2; 7 positions match TRBD1. Trimming took 6 bases from V and 0 from J; bases not matched to a gene: 11. The germline CDR1 and CDR2 sequences are SGDLS and YYNGEE. This CDR3 contains 16 residues. CDR3 in amino acids: CASTPGQRIANYGYTF. The CDR3 DNA is TGTGCCAGCACCCCGGGACAGCGAATAGCTAACTATGGCTACACCTTC.

This clonotype appeared many times. This chain links TRBV18 with TRBJ1-2; D perhaps matches TRBD1 (5 bases). Germline V gene lookup returns CDR1 KGHSH and CDR2 LQKENI. The V gene lost 3 bases and the J gene lost 7 bases, with 12 bases spanning the gap. The CDR3 spans 13 residues. The CDR3 nucleotides read TGTGCCAGCTCACCCTCGCGGGGGTTTGGCTACACCTTC. This encodes CASSPSRGFGYTF.

This clonotype was seen only a few times. The V call is TRBV6-1, the J call TRBJ2-1; 11 positions match TRBD2. Germline V lookup: CDR1 MNHNS, CDR2 SASEGT. The CDR3 loop spans 15 amino acids. Trimming at V came to 3 bases and at J to 9 bases, leaving 7 bases not matched to a gene. The CDR3 is CASSEVLAGGPEQFF. CDR3 in DNA: TGTGCCAGCAGTGAGGTTCTAGCGGGGGGCCCTGAGCAGTTCTTC.

As for this clonotype: Germline and junction disagree at one end, which may indicate a read error. The chain employs TRBV5-1 and TRBJ2-2, with 14 positions matching TRBD2. Germline lookup yields CDR1 SGHRS and CDR2 YFSETQ. CDR3 length equals 18 residues. The CDR3 spells CVSSPGTSGGANTGELFF. The CDR3 region has the DNA TGCGTCAGCAGCCCCGGGACTAGCGGGGGAGCTAACACCGGGGAGCTGTTTTTT. The full variable domain, rest sourced from reference TRBV5-1 and TRBJ2-2, is KAGVTQTPRYLIKTRGQQVTLSCSPISGHRSVSWYQQTPGQGLQFLFEYFSETQRNKGNFPGRFSGRQFSNSRSEMNVSTLELGDSALYLCVSSPGTSGGANTGELFFGEGSRLTVL.

This clonotype was seen many times. The rearrangement links TRBV28 to TRBJ2-7, with 10 bases fitting TRBD2. The germline CDR1 and CDR2 sequences are MDHEN and SYDVKM. There are 13 residues in the CDR3. The CDR3 here is CVVSGGRSYEQYF. The DNA for the CDR3 is TGTGTGGTTAGCGGGGGGCGATCCTACGAGCAGTACTTC.

This clonotype was detected many times. The J gene is TRBJ2-7, the V gene TRBV7-2; perhaps TRBD1 as D (6 bases). The CDR3 runs 15 residues. The V and J ends lost 2 bases and 4 bases respectively, with 15 bases between them. The germline gives CDR1 SGHTA, CDR2 FQGNSA. The CDR3 loop is CASSLRAGQGYEQYF. In nucleotides, the CDR3 is TGTGCCAGCAGCTTAAGAGCTGGTCAGGGGTACGAGCAGTACTTC.

This clonotype was seen at least ten times. The chain uses TRBV20-1 and TRBJ2-3; 7 bases are a match to TRBD2. The CDR3 loop spans 17 amino acids. V shed 1 base, J shed 2 bases, and the junction held 12 bases outside the gene matches. In germline, CDR1 is DFQATT, CDR2 SNEGSKA (reference sequence). In DNA form, the CDR3 reads TGCAGTGCTAGAGTCCAGGTAGCGGGCGGTCACACAGATACGCAGTATTTT. This translates into CSARVQVAGGHTDTQYF.

This clonotype was seen many times. The chain links TRBV11-1 to TRBJ2-5; no clear D gene. The V gene lost 2 bases and the J gene lost 5 bases, with 15 bases spanning the gap. Germline V gene lookup returns CDR1 SGHAT and CDR2 FQDESV (reference sequence). The CDR3 consists of 15 residues. CDR3 nucleotides: TGTGCCAGCAGCTTATCCCTTATAACGCTGGAGACCCAGTACTTC. Residues: CASSLSLITLETQYF.

The rearrangement joins TRBV21-1 to TRBJ2-7; TRBD2, the D gene given by the table, was not confirmed from the DNA. TRBV21-1 is a pseudogene segment. This CDR3 is 16 amino acids long. The CDR3: CASSHWTSGPYYEQYF. CDR3 nucleotides: TGTGCCAGCAGCCACTGGACTAGCGGGCCATACTACGAGCAGTACTTC.

This clonotype was seen ten or more times. The chain employs TRBV2 and TRBJ1-6; tentatively, D is TRBD1 (5 bases). Germline CDR1 and CDR2: SNHLY and FYNNEI. This CDR3 region has 14 residues. V lost 4 bases and J 10 bases, leaving 14 bases between the germline ends. The CDR3 DNA sequence: TGTGCCAGCAGTGTGTTCCGGGAGGGGTCACCCCTCCACTTT. Translation: CASSVFREGSPLHF.

This clonotype was found a few times. The chain couples TRBV7-2 to TRBJ1-4; 9 bases align to TRBD1. CDR3 size: 15 residues. Germline CDR1 and CDR2: SGHTA and FQGNSA. The V and J ends lost 4 bases and 7 bases, in that order; junction bases with no gene match: 7. CDR3 in DNA: TGTGCCAGCAGCTCACCCGGGACAGGGAGTGAAAAACTGTTTTTT. Its protein product is CASSSPGTGSEKLFF.

This clonotype was observed a handful of times. The chain combines TRBV30 with TRBJ2-2; 11 bases agree with TRBD1. The CDR3 has 13 residues. V dropped 8 bases and J dropped 3; count of bases not matched to a gene: 2. From germline, CDR1 is GTSNPN and CDR2 SVGIG (reference sequence). The CDR3 sequence is CATGQGDTGELFF. The CDR3 region has the DNA TGTGCCACGGGACAGGGGGACACCGGGGAGCTGTTTTTT.

Notes on this clonotype: A much larger clone lies a single base off, so this may be a read error. The chain has TRBV11-2 and TRBJ2-1, with 10 bases aligning to TRBD2. The CDR3 loop spans 16 amino acids. Germline lookup yields CDR1 SGHAT and CDR2 FQNNGV. V dropped 6 bases and J dropped 4; count of bases not matched to a gene: 9. CDR3 sequence reads: CASSWEQTSGYNEQFF. As DNA, the CDR3 is TGTGCCAGCAGTTGGGAACAGACTAGCGGGTACAATGAGCAGTTCTTC. The full variable domain, completed using reference TRBV11-2 and TRBJ2-1, is EAGVAQSPRYKIIEKRQSVAFWCNPISGHATLYWYQQILGQGPKLLIQFQNNGVVDDSQLPKDRFSAERLKGVDSTLKIQPAKLEDSAVYLCASSWEQTSGYNEQFFGPGTRLTVL.

In this sample, this clonotype turned up a few times. J is TRBJ1-1 and V is TRBV12-3 or TRBV12-4, with D hard to call. The CDR3 spans 14 residues. The ends were cut back, 7 bases at V and 0 bases at J, with 12 bases in the middle. The CDR3 coding sequence is TGTGCCAGCATCTTATCCCGACTGAACACTGAAGCTTTCTTT. Its protein is CASILSRLNTEAFF.